This TCR beta chain was captured in a study of PD-1 blockade in classical Hodgkin lymphoma. Using immunoSEQ multiplex PCR, the repertoire was profiled, and TCRdb retains in-frame clones only, with some absent. The table has tens of thousands of clones, just over 75% seen once; the top ten hold roughly 15%. In regard to this clone: Its specificity is not known.

Whole-study findings and limits: Baseline diversity resembling that of newly diagnosed patients was seen in complete responders.

The CDR3 has 17 residues. With V trimmed by 0 bases and J by 2 bases, 0 bases remained unmatched. CDR1 is KGHSH, CDR2 LQKENI, per germline. Every one of the patients relapsed after autologous stem cell transplantation (brentuximab vedotin exposure was variable). The receptor was derived from a human donor with classical Hodgkin lymphoma. The chain has TRBV18 and TRBJ2-1, with 14 bases fitting TRBD2. Sample: peripheral blood mononuclear cells (PBMCs), taken before the second cycle of nivolumab. DNA of the CDR3: TGTGCCAGCTCACCACCGGGACTAGCGGGAGCCTACAATGAGCAGTTCTTC. Translating gives CASSPPGLAGAYNEQFF. Variable domain in full (rest from reference TRBV18 and TRBJ2-1): NAGVMQNPRHLVRRRGQEARLRCSPMKGHSHVYWYRQLPEEGLKFMVYLQKENIIDESGMPKERFSAEFPKEGPSILRIQQVVRGDSAAYFCASSPPGLAGAYNEQFFGPGTRLTVL.